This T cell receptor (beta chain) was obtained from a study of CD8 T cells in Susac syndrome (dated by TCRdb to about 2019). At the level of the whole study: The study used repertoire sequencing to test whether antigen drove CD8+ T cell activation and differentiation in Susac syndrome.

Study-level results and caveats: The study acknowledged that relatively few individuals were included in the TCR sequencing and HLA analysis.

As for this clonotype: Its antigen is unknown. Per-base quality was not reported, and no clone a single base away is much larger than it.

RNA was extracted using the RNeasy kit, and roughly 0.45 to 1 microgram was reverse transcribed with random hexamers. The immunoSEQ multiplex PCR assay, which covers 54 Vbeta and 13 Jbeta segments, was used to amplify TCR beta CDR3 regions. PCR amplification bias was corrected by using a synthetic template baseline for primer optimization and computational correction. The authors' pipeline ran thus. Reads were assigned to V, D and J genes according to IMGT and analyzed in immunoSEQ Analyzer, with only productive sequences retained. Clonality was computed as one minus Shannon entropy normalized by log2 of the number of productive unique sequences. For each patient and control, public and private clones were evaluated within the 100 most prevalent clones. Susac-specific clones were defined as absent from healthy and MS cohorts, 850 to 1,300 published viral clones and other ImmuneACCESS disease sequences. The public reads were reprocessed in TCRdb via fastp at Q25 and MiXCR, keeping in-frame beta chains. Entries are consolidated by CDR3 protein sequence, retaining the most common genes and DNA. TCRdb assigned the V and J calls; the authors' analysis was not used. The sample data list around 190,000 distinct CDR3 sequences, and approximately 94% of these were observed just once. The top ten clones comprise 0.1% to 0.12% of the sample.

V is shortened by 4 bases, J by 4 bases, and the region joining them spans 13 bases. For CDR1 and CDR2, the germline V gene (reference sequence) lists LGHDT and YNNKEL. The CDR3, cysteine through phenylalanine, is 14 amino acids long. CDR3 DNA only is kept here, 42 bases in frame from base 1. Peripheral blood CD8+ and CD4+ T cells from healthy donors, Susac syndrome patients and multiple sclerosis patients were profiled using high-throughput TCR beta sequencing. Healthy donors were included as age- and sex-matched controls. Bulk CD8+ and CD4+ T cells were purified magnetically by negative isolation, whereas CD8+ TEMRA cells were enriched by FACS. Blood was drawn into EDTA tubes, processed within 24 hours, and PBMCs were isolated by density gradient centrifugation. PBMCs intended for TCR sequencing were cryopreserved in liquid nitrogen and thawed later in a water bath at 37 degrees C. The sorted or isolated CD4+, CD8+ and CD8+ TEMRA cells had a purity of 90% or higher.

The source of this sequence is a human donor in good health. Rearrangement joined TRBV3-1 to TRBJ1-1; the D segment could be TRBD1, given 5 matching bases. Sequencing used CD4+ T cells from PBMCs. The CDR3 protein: CASSLTGGGTEAFF. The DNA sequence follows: TGTGCCAGCAGCCTAACGGGGGGTGGCACTGAAGCTTTCTTT.